These 26 T cell receptor beta chains were sequenced from one sample in a study of blood T cell repertoires in COVID-19. Profiled with immunoSEQ multiplex PCR; TCRdb holds only in-frame clones, not every one. The sample yields under 130,000 clones, approximately 89% seen once. The specimen was peripheral blood. The receptor set was obtained from a woman of 80 years or more in a cohort sampled during active COVID-19.

The chain couples TRBV19 to TRBJ1-1; D remains ambiguous. Trimming took 6 bases from V and 6 from J, leaving 17 bases between them. The germline gives CDR1 LNHDA, CDR2 SQIVND (reference sequence). The CDR3 is 14 residues long. CDR3 nucleotides: TGTGCCAGTAGAAGAGGGTCTCCCAACTCTGAAGCTTTCTTT. Translated: CASRRGSPNSEAFF.

V gene TRBV5-1 combines with J gene TRBJ2-1; 7 nucleotides match TRBD2. The junction had 8 bases not matched to a gene; V was cut back by 6 bases and J by 5 bases. Per germline, CDR1 SGHRS and CDR2 YFSETQ. The CDR3 consists of 14 residues. The CDR3 sequence is CASKGAGLNNEQFF. The CDR3 nucleotides read TGCGCCAGCAAGGGAGCGGGACTAAACAATGAGCAGTTCTTC.

The V call is TRBV6-6, the J call TRBJ1-4; 9 nucleotides agree with TRBD1. The CDR3 spans 14 residues. The germline V gene has CDR1 MNHNY and CDR2 SVGAGI (reference sequence). Germline trimming cut 5 bases from V and 8 bases from J; bases unmatched to any gene: 6. CDR3 nucleotide sequence: TGTGCCAGCAGTCAACAGGGGGCAGAGGAAAAACTGTTTTTT. This codes for CASSQQGAEEKLFF.

The chain carries TRBV18 and TRBJ2-7, with 8 bases identical to TRBD1. Germline loops: CDR1 KGHSH, CDR2 LQKENI. V dropped 5 bases and J dropped 3; count of bases not matched to a gene: 6. The length of the CDR3 is 14 residues. CDR3 amino acids: CASSEGQVNYEQYF. DNA of the CDR3: TGTGCCAGCTCAGAGGGACAGGTTAACTACGAGCAGTACTTC.

V is TRBV7-9 and J is TRBJ1-5, with 7 bases identical to TRBD1. The CDR3 is 15 residues long. CDR1 SEHNR and CDR2 FQNEAQ come from the germline V gene (reference sequence). V was pared by 5 bases and J by 4 bases, with 8 bases of the junction left unmatched. Written as DNA, the CDR3 is TGTGCCAGCAGCCAGGGGGGTTTGGGGAATCAGCCCCAGCATTTT. It encodes CASSQGGLGNQPQHF.

The chain couples TRBV12-5 to TRBJ2-1; TRBD2 might be the D (5 bases). With 2 bases removed from V and 3 bases from J, the gap between germline ends came to 11 bases. The V gene's germline CDR1 is LGHNT and CDR2 FRNRAP. This CDR3 contains 15 residues. The CDR3 DNA follows: TGTGCTAGTGGTTTGTCCCCGGGGAACTACAATGAGCAGTTCTTC. Its translation is CASGLSPGNYNEQFF.

This clone appeared once. The rearrangement links TRBV10-3 to TRBJ2-1, with 8 bases matching TRBD1. The CDR3 has 14 residues. V gave up 10 bases and J gave up 0 bases; unmatched junction bases: 5. In germline, CDR1 is ENHRY, CDR2 SYGVKD. The chain's CDR3 is CATGGQGSYNEQFF. In DNA form, the CDR3 reads TGTGCCACCGGAGGACAGGGCTCCTACAATGAGCAGTTCTTC.

The chain is built from TRBV19 and TRBJ2-1, with 9 bases fitting TRBD1. V lost 4 bases, J lost 9 bases, and 16 bases stayed unmatched. The V gene's germline CDR1 is LNHDA and CDR2 SQIVND (reference sequence). This CDR3 spans 17 amino acids. The CDR3 protein is CASSSHTGTGRRGEQFF. In DNA form, the CDR3 reads TGTGCCAGTAGTAGTCATACCGGGACAGGGAGGCGTGGTGAGCAGTTCTTC.

V usage is TRBV10-3 and J usage is TRBJ1-3, with TRBD1 matching over 9 bases. V gave up 6 bases and J gave up 3 bases; unmatched junction bases: 18. The CDR3 has 19 residues. CDR1 is ENHRY, CDR2 SYGVKD, per germline. In DNA form, the CDR3 reads TGTGCCATCAGCGATCGCGGACAGGGGCCTAGGGGCTATGGAAACACCATATATTTT. Translation gives CAISDRGQGPRGYGNTIYF.

The rearrangement joins TRBV29-1 to TRBJ2-3; D is possibly TRBD1 (6 bases). The germline V gene has CDR1 SQVTM and CDR2 ANQGSEA. Trimming shortened V by 0 bases and J by 3 bases, and 10 bases separated the two germline ends. This CDR3 is 14 amino acids long. Written as DNA, the CDR3 is TGCAGCGTTGAAGAGGGTAGGGGGACAGATACGCAGTATTTT. Its translation is CSVEEGRGTDTQYF.

V gene TRBV18 combines with J gene TRBJ1-1; D gene uncertain. The CDR3 spans 14 residues. CDR1 KGHSH and CDR2 LQKENI come from the germline V gene. Trimming removed 6 bases at V and 1 base at J, with 12 bases between. The CDR3, as DNA: TGTGCCAGCTCCCAGGTGGTTGGGAACACTGAAGCTTTCTTT. This codes for CASSQVVGNTEAFF.

This chain joins TRBV28 and TRBJ2-7; the match to TRBD1 covers 10 bases. Germline CDR1 and CDR2: MDHEN and SYDVKM. CDR3 length: 15 residues. Losses at the gene ends were 6 bases for V and 7 bases for J; bases not matched to a gene: 12. In DNA, the CDR3 is TGTGCCAGCAGCTCCCCCGGGACAGGGGAAGGGGAGCAGTACTTC. Translation: CASSSPGTGEGEQYF.

The chain recombines TRBV7-9 with TRBJ2-7, with 8 bases matching TRBD1. CDR1 and CDR2 (germline): SEHNR, FQNEAQ (reference sequence). The CDR3 contains 13 residues. Trimming at V came to 5 bases and at J to 3 bases, leaving 3 bases not matched to a gene. The DNA of the CDR3 is TGTGCCAGCAGCGCAGGGGGCTTCTACGAGCAGTACTTC. It encodes CASSAGGFYEQYF.

The chain is built from TRBV30 and TRBJ2-3, with D possibly being TRBD2 (5 bases). Trimming took 1 base from V and 0 from J, leaving 5 bases between them. The germline CDR1 and CDR2 sequences are GTSNPN and SVGIG (reference sequence). CDR3 length: 13 amino acids. The CDR3 is CAWSGRSTDTQYF. As DNA, the CDR3 is TGTGCCTGGAGTGGGAGGAGCACAGATACGCAGTATTTT.

The chain joins TRBV5-1 to TRBJ2-1; 9 bases map to TRBD1. The germline gives CDR1 SGHRS, CDR2 YFSETQ. V was pared by 0 bases and J by 9 bases, with 7 bases of the junction left unmatched. The CDR3 is 15 residues long. This chain's CDR3 is CASSLGTGVWGEQFF. The CDR3 DNA is TGCGCCAGCAGCTTGGGGACAGGGGTTTGGGGTGAGCAGTTCTTC.

V gene TRBV30 combines with J gene TRBJ2-5; 9 bases are shared with TRBD1. The trim removed 3 bases at V and 3 bases at J, leaving 11 bases unmatched. Germline CDR1 GTSNPN, CDR2 SVGIG (reference sequence). CDR3 size: 16 residues. This CDR3 reads CAWRLTGGGGEETQYF. The DNA for the CDR3 is TGTGCCTGGAGGTTAACAGGGGGCGGAGGTGAAGAGACCCAGTACTTC.

The chain's CDR3 is CASGWTGFDGYTF. The CDR3 DNA sequence: TGCGCCAGCGGTTGGACAGGGTTTGACGGCTACACCTTC. This chain links TRBV10-2 with TRBJ1-2, with 8 nucleotides matching TRBD1. From germline, CDR1 is WSHSY and CDR2 SAAADI. V shed 8 bases and J 8 bases; nucleotides not matched to a gene: 10. The CDR3 spans 13 residues.

V usage is TRBV5-5 and J usage is TRBJ1-2; TRBD1 matches at 8 bases. The length of the CDR3 is 14 residues. Trimming took 1 base from V and 2 from J; bases not matched to a gene: 1. Germline CDR1 SGHKS, CDR2 YYEKEE (reference sequence). This CDR3 is CASSLQGANYGYTF. The CDR3 nucleotides read TGTGCCAGCAGCTTGCAGGGGGCGAACTATGGCTACACCTTC.

This sequence joins TRBV28 and TRBJ2-5; possible D gene TRBD1, 6 bases. V shed 8 bases and J shed 0 bases, with 13 bases lying between them. The CDR3 is made up of 14 amino acids. Germline CDR1 reads MDHEN; CDR2 reads SYDVKM. CDR3 nucleotides: TGTGCCAGCCGACCGGGACACCACCAAGAGACCCAGTACTTC. Residues: CASRPGHHQETQYF.

The chain joins TRBV12-5 to TRBJ2-3; D not certain. The CDR3 contains 12 residues. Germline V CDR1 and CDR2: LGHNT, FRNRAP. Trimming took off 7 bases at V and 0 bases at J, with 5 bases between the two ends. CDR3 loop: CASARSTDTQYF. CDR3 DNA: TGTGCTAGTGCTCGGAGCACAGATACGCAGTATTTT.

This chain connects TRBV5-8 to TRBJ1-3, with TRBD1 identical over 7 bases. V was clipped by 6 bases and J by 6 bases; unmatched bases: 9. There are 14 residues in the CDR3. CDR1 is SGHTS, CDR2 YDEGEE, per germline. Written as DNA, the CDR3 is TGTGCCAGCACACTACAGGGGCGCGAAAACACCATATATTTT. It encodes CASTLQGRENTIYF.

The chain carries TRBV27 and TRBJ1-2; no firm D call. V was trimmed by 4 bases and J by 1 base, leaving 13 bases between them. This CDR3 has 15 residues. CDR1 and CDR2 from the germline V gene are MNHEY and SMNVEV (reference sequence). In DNA form, the CDR3 reads TGTGCCAGCAGTTACTCGGGAGTCGATAACTATGGCTACACCTTC. Amino acids: CASSYSGVDNYGYTF.

The J gene is TRBJ2-7, the V gene TRBV11-3; 7 bases align to TRBD1. CDR1 is SGHNT and CDR2 is YENEEA in the germline V gene. The CDR3 consists of 12 residues. After removal of 11 bases from V and 2 bases from J, the junction contained 6 bases not matched to a gene. The CDR3 bases are TGTGCCCACCCGACAGGGCCCTACGAGCAGTACTTC. It encodes CAHPTGPYEQYF. Full variable domain (remainder filled in from reference TRBV11-3 and TRBJ2-7): EAGVVQSPRYKIIEKKQPVAFWCNPISGHNTLYWYLQNLGQGPELLIRYENEEAVDDSQLPKDRFSAERLKGVDSTLKIQPAELGDSAVYLCAHPTGPYEQYFGPGTRLTVT.

The chain joins TRBV6-6 to TRBJ2-3, with a weak D call TRBD2 (5 bases). Germline V gene data show CDR1 as MNHNY and CDR2 as SVGAGI (reference sequence). Trimming removed 6 bases from V and 0 bases from J, with 13 bases in between. The CDR3 consists of 15 residues. The chain's CDR3 is CASSWGTGSTDTQYF. The DNA of the CDR3 is TGTGCCAGCAGCTGGGGAACGGGGAGCACAGATACGCAGTATTTT.

The chain carries TRBV5-4 and TRBJ2-5; 8 nucleotides align to TRBD1. After removal of 4 bases from V and 3 bases from J, the junction contained 14 bases not matched to a gene. In germline, CDR1 is SGHNT, CDR2 YYREEE (reference sequence). CDR3 length equals 17 residues. The CDR3 sequence is CASSQGASYSRKETQYF. CDR3 sequence (DNA): TGTGCCAGCAGCCAGGGGGCATCCTACTCCAGAAAAGAGACCCAGTACTTC.

The chain joins TRBV19 to TRBJ1-4; no definite D call. V lost 8 bases, J lost 1 base, and 8 bases lay in between. Germline-derived CDR1 and CDR2 are LNHDA and SQIVND (reference sequence). This CDR3 comprises 13 residues. The CDR3 loop reads CASHAETNEKLFF. The CDR3, as DNA: TGTGCCAGTCACGCGGAAACTAATGAAAAACTGTTTTTT. The full variable domain, its missing parts supplied by reference TRBV19 and TRBJ1-4, is DGGITQSPKYLFRKEGQNVTLSCEQNLNHDAMYWYRQDPGQGLRLIYYSQIVNDFQKGDIAEGYSVSREKKESFPLTVTSAQKNPTAFYLCASHAETNEKLFFGSGTQLSVL.